This T cell receptor beta chain stems from a study of blood T cell repertoires in COVID-19. Across the study: Material from acute and convalescent COVID-19 was sourced from the United States, Italy and Spain. Sources were T cells, B-cell-depleted T cells, or PBMCs; the material itself was cDNA or gDNA.

Source study methods: Using reference gene primer amplification, nucleated cell counts were estimated. Assay: immunoSEQ multiplex PCR; the TCRdb copy retains only in-frame clones and omits some. The V and J calls and clone size were taken over from that table, and D and trimming were inferred from the DNA. The data hold around 50,000 clones, with about 82% observed a single time. The clonotype was recovered from an elderly woman with acute or convalescent COVID-19. The sample taken for sequencing was peripheral blood.

CDR3 nucleotide sequence: TGTGCCAGCAGCTCGAGGGCAGGACACAGGGGCACTGAAGCTTTCTTT. Translation: CASSSRAGHRGTEAFF. The V and J genes are TRBV7-9 and TRBJ1-1; 7 nucleotides match TRBD1. Germline CDR1 and CDR2: SEHNR and FQNEAQ (reference sequence). The CDR3 is made up of 16 amino acids. After removal of 4 bases from V and 4 bases from J, the junction contained 12 bases not matched to a gene.